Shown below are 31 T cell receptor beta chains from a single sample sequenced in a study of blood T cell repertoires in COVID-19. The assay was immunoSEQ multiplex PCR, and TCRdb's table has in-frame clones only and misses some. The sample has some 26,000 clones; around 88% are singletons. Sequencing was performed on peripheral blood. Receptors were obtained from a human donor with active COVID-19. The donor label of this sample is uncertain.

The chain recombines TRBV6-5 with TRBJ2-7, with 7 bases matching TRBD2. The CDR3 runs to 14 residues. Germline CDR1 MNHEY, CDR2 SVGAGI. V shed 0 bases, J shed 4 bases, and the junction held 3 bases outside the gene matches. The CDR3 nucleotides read TGTGCCAGCAGTTACTCGGGGGAGGGGTACGAGCAGTACTTC. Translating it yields CASSYSGEGYEQYF.

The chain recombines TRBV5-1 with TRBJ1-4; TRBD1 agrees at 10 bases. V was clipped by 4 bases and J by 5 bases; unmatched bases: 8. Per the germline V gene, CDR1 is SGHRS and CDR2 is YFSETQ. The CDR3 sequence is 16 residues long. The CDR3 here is CASSPGQGKWNEKLFF. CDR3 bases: TGCGCCAGCAGCCCGGGACAGGGGAAATGGAATGAAAAACTGTTTTTT.

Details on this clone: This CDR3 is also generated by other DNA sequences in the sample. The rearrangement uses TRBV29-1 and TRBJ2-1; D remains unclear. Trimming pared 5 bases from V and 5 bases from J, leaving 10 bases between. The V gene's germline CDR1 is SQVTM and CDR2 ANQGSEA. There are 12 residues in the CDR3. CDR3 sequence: CSVSSVHNEQFF. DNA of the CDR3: TGCAGCGTTTCGTCGGTCCACAATGAGCAGTTCTTC.

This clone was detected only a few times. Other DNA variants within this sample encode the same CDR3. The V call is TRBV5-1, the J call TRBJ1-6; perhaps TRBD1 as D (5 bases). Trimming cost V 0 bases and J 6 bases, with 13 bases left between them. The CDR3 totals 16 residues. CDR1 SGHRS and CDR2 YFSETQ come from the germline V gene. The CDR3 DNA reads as TGCGCCAGCAGCTTGGCCCCGGGGGGGTCTAATTCACCCCTCCACTTT. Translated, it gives CASSLAPGGSNSPLHF.

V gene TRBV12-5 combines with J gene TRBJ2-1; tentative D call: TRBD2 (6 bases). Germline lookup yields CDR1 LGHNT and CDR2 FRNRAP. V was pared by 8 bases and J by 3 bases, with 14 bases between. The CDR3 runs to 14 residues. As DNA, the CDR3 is TGTGCTAGTCTGGATAGCGGAAACTACAATGAGCAGTTCTTC. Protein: CASLDSGNYNEQFF.

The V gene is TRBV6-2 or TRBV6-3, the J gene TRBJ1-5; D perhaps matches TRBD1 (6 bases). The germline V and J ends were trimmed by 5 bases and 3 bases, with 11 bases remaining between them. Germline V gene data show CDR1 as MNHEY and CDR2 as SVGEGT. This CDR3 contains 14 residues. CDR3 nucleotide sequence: TGTGCCAGCAGTAGGACAGAGCACAATCAGCCCCAGCATTTT. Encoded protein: CASSRTEHNQPQHF.

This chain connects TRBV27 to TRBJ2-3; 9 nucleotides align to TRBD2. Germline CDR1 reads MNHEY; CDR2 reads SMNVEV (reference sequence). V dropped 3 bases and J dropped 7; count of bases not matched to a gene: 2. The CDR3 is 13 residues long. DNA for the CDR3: TGTGCCAGCAGTTTGCGGGAGGGTAATACGCAGTATTTT. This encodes CASSLREGNTQYF.

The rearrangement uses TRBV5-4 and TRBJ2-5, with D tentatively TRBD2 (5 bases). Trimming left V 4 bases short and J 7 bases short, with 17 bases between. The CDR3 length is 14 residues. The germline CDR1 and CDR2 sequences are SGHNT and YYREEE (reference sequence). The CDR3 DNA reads TGTGCCAGCAGCCTCAGATCGGGTGCGGGGACCCAGTACTTC. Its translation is CASSLRSGAGTQYF.

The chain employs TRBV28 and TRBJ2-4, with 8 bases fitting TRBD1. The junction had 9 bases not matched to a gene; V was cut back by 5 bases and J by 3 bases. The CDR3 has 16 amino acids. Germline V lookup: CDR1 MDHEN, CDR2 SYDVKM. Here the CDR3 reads CASSPWTGNFKNIQYF. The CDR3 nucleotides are TGTGCCAGCAGTCCATGGACAGGGAACTTCAAAAACATTCAGTACTTC.

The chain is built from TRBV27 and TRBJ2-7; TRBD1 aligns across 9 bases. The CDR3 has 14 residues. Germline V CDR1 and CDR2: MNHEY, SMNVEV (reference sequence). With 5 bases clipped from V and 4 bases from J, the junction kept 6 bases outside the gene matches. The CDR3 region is CASSPSTGGYEQYF. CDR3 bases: TGTGCCAGCAGTCCCTCGACAGGGGGTTACGAGCAGTACTTC.

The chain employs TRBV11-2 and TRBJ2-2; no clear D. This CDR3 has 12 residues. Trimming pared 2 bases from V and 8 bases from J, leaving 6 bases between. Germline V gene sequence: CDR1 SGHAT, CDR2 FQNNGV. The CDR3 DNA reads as TGTGCCAGCAGCTTAAGCAGGGGGGAGCTGTTTTTT. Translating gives CASSLSRGELFF.

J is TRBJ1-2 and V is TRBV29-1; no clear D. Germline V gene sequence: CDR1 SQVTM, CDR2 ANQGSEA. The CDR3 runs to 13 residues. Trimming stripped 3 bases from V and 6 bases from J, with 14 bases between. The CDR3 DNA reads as TGCAGCGTTGAGGGATGGGAGGCTCATGGCTACACCTTC. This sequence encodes CSVEGWEAHGYTF.

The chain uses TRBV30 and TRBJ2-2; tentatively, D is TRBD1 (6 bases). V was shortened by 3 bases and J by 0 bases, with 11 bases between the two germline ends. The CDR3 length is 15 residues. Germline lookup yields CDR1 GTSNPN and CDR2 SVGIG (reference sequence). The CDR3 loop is CAWRTGTTNTGELFF. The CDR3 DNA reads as TGTGCCTGGAGGACCGGGACAACGAACACCGGGGAGCTGTTTTTT. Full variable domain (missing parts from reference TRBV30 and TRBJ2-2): SQTIHQWPATLVQPVGSPLSLECTVEGTSNPNLYWYRQAAGRGLQLLFYSVGIGQISSEVPQNLSASRPQDRQFILSSKKLLLSDSGFYLCAWRTGTTNTGELFFGEGSRLTVL.

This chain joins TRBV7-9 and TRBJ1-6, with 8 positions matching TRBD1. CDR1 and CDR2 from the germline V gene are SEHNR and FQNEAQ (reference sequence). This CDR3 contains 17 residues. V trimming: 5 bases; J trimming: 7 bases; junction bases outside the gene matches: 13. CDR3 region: CASSTTYRQGLNSPLHF. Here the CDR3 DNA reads TGTGCCAGCAGCACAACCTACAGACAGGGGCTCAATTCACCCCTCCACTTT.

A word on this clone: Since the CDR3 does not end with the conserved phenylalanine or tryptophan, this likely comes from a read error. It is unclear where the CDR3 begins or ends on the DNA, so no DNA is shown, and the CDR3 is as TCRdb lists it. CDR3 protein: CASSLPGQYH. The rearrangement uses TRBV28 and TRBJ2-7; the table gives TRBD1 as D, unverified against the DNA. The CDR3 length is 10 residues, termini included. From germline, CDR1 is MDHEN and CDR2 SYDVKM.

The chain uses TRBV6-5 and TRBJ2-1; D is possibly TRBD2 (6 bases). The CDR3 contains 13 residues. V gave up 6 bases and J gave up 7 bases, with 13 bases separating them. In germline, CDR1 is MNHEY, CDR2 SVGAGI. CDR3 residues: CASRAGKGNEQFF. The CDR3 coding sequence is TGTGCCAGCAGGGCGGGAAAAGGTAATGAGCAGTTCTTC.

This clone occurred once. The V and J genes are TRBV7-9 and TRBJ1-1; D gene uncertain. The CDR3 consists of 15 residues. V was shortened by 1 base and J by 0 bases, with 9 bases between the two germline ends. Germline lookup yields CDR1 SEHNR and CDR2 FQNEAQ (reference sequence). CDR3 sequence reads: CASSLGPGLNTEAFF. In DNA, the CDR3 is TGTGCCAGCAGCTTAGGTCCGGGTTTGAACACTGAAGCTTTCTTT.

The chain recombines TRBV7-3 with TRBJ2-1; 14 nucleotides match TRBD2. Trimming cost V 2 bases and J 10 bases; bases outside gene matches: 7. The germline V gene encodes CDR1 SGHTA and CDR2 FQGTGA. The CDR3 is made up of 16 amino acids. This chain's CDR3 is CASSLDGTSGSGEQFF. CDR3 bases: TGTGCCAGCAGCTTAGACGGGACTAGCGGGAGTGGGGAGCAGTTCTTC.

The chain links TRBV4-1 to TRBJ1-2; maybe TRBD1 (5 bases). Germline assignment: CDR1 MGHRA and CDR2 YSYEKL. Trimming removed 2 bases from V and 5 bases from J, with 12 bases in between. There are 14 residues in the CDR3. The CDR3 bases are TGCGCCAGCAGCCAACAGTCGACAGATTATGGCTACACCTTC. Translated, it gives CASSQQSTDYGYTF.

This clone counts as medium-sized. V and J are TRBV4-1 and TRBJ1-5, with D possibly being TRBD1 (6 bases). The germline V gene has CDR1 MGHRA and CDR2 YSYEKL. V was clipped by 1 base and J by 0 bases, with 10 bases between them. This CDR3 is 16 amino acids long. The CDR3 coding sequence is TGCGCCAGCAGCCAAGGGACAGAGCATAGCAATCAGCCCCAGCATTTT. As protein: CASSQGTEHSNQPQHF.

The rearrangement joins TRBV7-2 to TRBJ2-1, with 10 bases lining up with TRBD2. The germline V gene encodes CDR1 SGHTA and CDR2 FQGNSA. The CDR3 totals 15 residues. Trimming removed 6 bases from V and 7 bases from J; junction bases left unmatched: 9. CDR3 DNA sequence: TGTGCCAGCAGGCTCGGGCTAGCGGGAGCAAATGAGCAGTTCTTC. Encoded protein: CASRLGLAGANEQFF.

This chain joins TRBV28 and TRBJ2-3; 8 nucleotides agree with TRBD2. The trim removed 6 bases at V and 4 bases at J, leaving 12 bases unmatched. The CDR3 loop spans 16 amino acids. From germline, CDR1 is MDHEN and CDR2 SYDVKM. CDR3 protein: CASRTSSAGVSDTQYF. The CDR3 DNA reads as TGTGCCAGCAGAACTTCCTCAGCGGGAGTGTCAGATACGCAGTATTTT.

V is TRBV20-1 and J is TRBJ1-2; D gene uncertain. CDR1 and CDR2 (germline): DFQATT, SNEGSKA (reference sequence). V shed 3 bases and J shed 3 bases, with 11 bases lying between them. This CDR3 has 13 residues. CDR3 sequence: CSASSGVDYGYTF. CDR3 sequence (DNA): TGCAGTGCTAGTTCCGGGGTTGACTATGGCTACACCTTC.

CDR3 protein: CASSFEAQYF. The CDR3 nucleotides are TGTGCCAGCAGTTTCGAGGCCCAGTACTTC. The chain joins TRBV27 to TRBJ2-5; no firm D call. Germline V gene lookup returns CDR1 MNHEY and CDR2 SMNVEV (reference sequence). V lost 3 bases, J lost 9 bases, and 5 bases lay in between. The CDR3 contains 10 residues.

The CDR3 DNA sequence: TGCGCCAGCAGCTTGAGGCAGGGCTACGAGCAGTACTTC. This codes for CASSLRQGYEQYF. This sequence joins TRBV5-1 and TRBJ2-7; perhaps TRBD1 as D (5 bases). The CDR3 spans 13 residues. V was cut by 1 base and J by 3 bases, with 8 bases left in between. Germline lookup yields CDR1 SGHRS and CDR2 YFSETQ.

The CDR3 nucleotides are TGTGCCAGTAGTAGGGATCTGACAGGGGGCGCTTCCTATGGCTACACCTTC. It encodes CASSRDLTGGASYGYTF. The rearrangement uses TRBV19 and TRBJ1-2, with TRBD1 matching over 10 bases. The CDR3 is made up of 17 amino acids. V shed 4 bases and J 4 bases; nucleotides not matched to a gene: 12. Germline lookup yields CDR1 LNHDA and CDR2 SQIVND (reference sequence).

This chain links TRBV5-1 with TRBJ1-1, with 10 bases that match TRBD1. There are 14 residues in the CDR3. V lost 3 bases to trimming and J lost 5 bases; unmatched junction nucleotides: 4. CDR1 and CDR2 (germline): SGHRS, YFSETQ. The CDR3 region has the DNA TGCGCCAGCAGCTCCCGACAGGGGGCGACTGAAGCTTTCTTT. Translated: CASSSRQGATEAFF.

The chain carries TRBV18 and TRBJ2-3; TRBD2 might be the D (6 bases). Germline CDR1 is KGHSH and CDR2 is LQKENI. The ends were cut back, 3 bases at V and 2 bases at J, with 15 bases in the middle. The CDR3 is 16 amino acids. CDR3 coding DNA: TGTGCCAGCTCACCCGTCCGGGACTTCATCACAGATACGCAGTATTTT. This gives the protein CASSPVRDFITDTQYF.

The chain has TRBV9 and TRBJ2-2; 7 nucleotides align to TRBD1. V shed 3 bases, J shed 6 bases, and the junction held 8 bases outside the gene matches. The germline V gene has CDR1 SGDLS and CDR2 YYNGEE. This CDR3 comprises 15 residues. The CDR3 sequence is CASSASTGSAGELFF. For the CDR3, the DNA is TGTGCCAGCAGCGCCTCGACAGGGTCCGCCGGGGAGCTGTTTTTT.

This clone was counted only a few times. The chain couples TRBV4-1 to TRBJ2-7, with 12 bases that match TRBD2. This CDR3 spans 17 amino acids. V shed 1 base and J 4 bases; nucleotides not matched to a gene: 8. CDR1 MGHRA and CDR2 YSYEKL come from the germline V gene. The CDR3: CASSQVLAGGTRYEQYF. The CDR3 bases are TGCGCCAGCAGCCAAGTTCTAGCGGGAGGGACTCGGTACGAGCAGTACTTC.

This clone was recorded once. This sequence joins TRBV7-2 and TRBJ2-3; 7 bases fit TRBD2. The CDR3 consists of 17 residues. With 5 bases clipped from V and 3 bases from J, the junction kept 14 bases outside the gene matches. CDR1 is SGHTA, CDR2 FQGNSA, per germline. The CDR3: CASSTALASGRTDTQYF. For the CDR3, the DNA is TGTGCCAGCAGCACCGCCCTGGCTAGCGGACGAACAGATACGCAGTATTTT.